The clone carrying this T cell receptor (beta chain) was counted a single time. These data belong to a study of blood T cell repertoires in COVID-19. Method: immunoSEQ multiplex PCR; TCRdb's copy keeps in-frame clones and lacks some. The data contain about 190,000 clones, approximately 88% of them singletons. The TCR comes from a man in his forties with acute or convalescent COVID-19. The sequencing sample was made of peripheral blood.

The CDR3 here is CASSPEPLYGYTF. The CDR3 coding sequence is TGCGCCAGCAGTCCGGAGCCACTATATGGCTACACCTTC. The chain joins TRBV10-2 to TRBJ1-2; D uncertain. Per germline, CDR1 WSHSY and CDR2 SAAADI. Trimming pared 5 bases from V and 5 bases from J, leaving 12 bases between. The CDR3 runs to 13 residues.